The rows below give T cell receptor beta chains drawn from one sample of a study of OX40 agonist ivuxolimab in advanced cancers. Generated by immunoSEQ multiplex PCR, the TCRdb table keeps only in-frame clones and is missing some. The top ten clones hold around 6.5% of a sample with approximately 80,000 clones, 80% to 95% of them seen once. The source was CD4+ or CD8+ T cells sorted from blood, collected in a trial of the OX40 agonist ivuxolimab. Receptors were obtained from an adult with an advanced solid tumor such as melanoma, head and neck, liver or kidney cancer. CDR3s include the opening cysteine and the closing phenylalanine or tryptophan. D genes are given only for firm matches. Rows give clone size only sometimes, using once, few, many, or a class for an expanded clone.

D gene	J gene	CDR3 length	clone size	V gene	CDR3 DNA	CDR3 protein
-	TRBJ2-4	14	-	TRBV4-1	TGCGCCAGCAGCCAACCGATCGGCAAAAACATTCAGTACTTC	CASSQPIGKNIQYF
-	TRBJ1-1	15	-	TRBV29-1	TGCAGCGTTGGGGAAAGGGGAGGACCGAACACTGAAGCTTTCTTT	CSVGERGGPNTEAFF
TRBD1	TRBJ1-2	13	-	TRBV28	TGTGCCAGCAGTTCACAGGGGTTAGAAGGCTACACCTTC	CASSSQGLEGYTF
-	TRBJ2-7	14	-	TRBV27	TGTGCCAGCAGTTTTAAGGGGCCGACCTACGAGCAGTACTTC	CASSFKGPTYEQYF
-	TRBJ2-1	17	-	TRBV5-1	TGCGCCAGCAGCTTGGATCCACTCAGGCCTTCCTACAATGAGCAGTTCTTC	CASSLDPLRPSYNEQFF
TRBD1	TRBJ1-5	15	-	TRBV28	TGTGCCAGCAGCCCCAGGGGGTTCCGTCATCAGCCCCAGCATTTT	CASSPRGFRHQPQHF
TRBD2	TRBJ2-5	15	-	TRBV30	TGTGCCTGGAGCCGCGGACTAGCGGGAGGGGAGACCCAGTACTTC	CAWSRGLAGGETQYF
-	TRBJ2-2	15	-	TRBV9	TGTGCCAGCAGCGTAGGTCCCCGGTTCACCGGGGAGCTGTTTTTT	CASSVGPRFTGELFF
-	TRBJ2-3	16	-	TRBV7-2	TGTGCCAGCAGCACAGGGGTGCAGCGGGCCACAGATACGCAGTATTTT	CASSTGVQRATDTQYF
-	TRBJ1-3	13	-	TRBV5-1	TGCGCCAGCAGCCCGCAGACTGGAAACACCATATATTTT	CASSPQTGNTIYF
TRBD1	TRBJ1-1	14	-	TRBV5-1	TGCGCCAGCAGCAATGGACAGGGGAACACTGAAGCTTTCTTT	CASSNGQGNTEAFF
TRBD1	TRBJ1-2	18	once	TRBV9	TGTGCCAGCAGCTCCCGCCGGGACAGGGGGAAAGTTCACTATGGCTACACCTTC	CASSSRRDRGKVHYGYTF
-	TRBJ2-5	16	-	TRBV27	TGTGCCAGCAGCCCAAGGGGGGACAAGGTCTTCATGACCCAGTACTTC	CASSPRGDKVFMTQYF
-	TRBJ2-5	13	-	TRBV2	TGTGCCAGCAGTGGAGGGCTGGGGGGGACCCAGTACTTC	CASSGGLGGTQYF
-	TRBJ2-1	14	-	TRBV5-1	TGCGCCAGCAGCTTGGCGCGACTAGACAATGAGCAGTTCTTC	CASSLARLDNEQFF
TRBD1	TRBJ1-2	15	-	TRBV30	TGTGCCTGGAGTACCGCGGCAGGGGGTCACTATGGCTACACCTTC	CAWSTAAGGHYGYTF
-	TRBJ2-1	10	-	TRBV20-1	TGCAGTGCCAAGAACAATGAGCAGTTCTTC	CSAKNNEQFF
-	TRBJ2-6	13	-	TRBV18	TGTGCCAGCTCACCAGGTGGGGCCAACGTCCTGACTTTC	CASSPGGANVLTF
TRBD2	TRBJ2-3	16	-	TRBV2	TGTGCCAGCAGTGAACTAGCGGGAGTAAGAACAGATACGCAGTATTTT	CASSELAGVRTDTQYF
-	TRBJ2-2	17	-	TRBV7-7	TGTGCTAGCAGCTTAGATCTGTCATCCATGGGGACCGGGGAGCTGTTTTTT	CASSLDLSSMGTGELFF
-	TRBJ1-5	14	once	TRBV28	TGTGCCAGCCTCGGGCCCCCCAGCAACCAGCCCCAGCATTTT	CASLGPPSNQPQHF
-	TRBJ2-2	17	-	TRBV9	TGTGCCAGCAGCGTAGACCCTCCCACGGGAGTAGCTGGGGAGCTGTTTTTT	CASSVDPPTGVAGELFF
TRBD2	TRBJ2-1	17	-	TRBV7-9	TGTGCCAGCAGGAGGTTTACTAGCGGGAGGGACTACAATGAGCAGTTCTTC	CASRRFTSGRDYNEQFF
-	TRBJ1-3	16	few	TRBV5-1	TGCGCCAGCAGCTTGGAGGGACAAGGCTCTGGAAACACCATATATTTT	CASSLEGQGSGNTIYF